This T cell receptor beta chain is from a study of cytomegalovirus exposure and HLA in healthy donors. This CDR3 region has 15 residues. V was trimmed by 0 bases and J by 8 bases, leaving 12 bases between them. Germline CDR1 and CDR2: SGDLS and YYNGEE. Nominally healthy donors provided the samples, though records likely missed some immune exposures. In the PCR, 60 Vbeta and 13 Jbeta primers were used. Profiling relied on immunoSEQ multiplex PCR, and the TCRdb table lists in-frame clones only, not all of them. Among roughly 100,000 clones listed, roughly 79% were seen once. The clonotype was recovered from a man aged 40-55 years in good health and CMV-seronegative. The chain couples TRBV9 to TRBJ1-6, with D uncertain. Material: PBMCs. CDR3 coding DNA: TGTGCCAGCAGCGTAGCGACTAATAGGGATTCACCCCTCCACTTT. Encoded protein: CASSVATNRDSPLHF. The entire variable domain, with the rest obtained from reference TRBV9 and TRBJ1-6, is as follows: DSGVTQTPKHLITATGQRVTLRCSPRSGDLSVYWYQQSLDQGLQFLIQYYNGEERAKGNILERFSAQQFPDLHSELNLSSLELGDSALYFCASSVATNRDSPLHFGNGTRLTVT.